Following are 23 T cell receptor beta chains from one sample sequenced in a study of radiation and T cells in renal cell carcinoma (dated by TCRdb to 2019 to 2021). Library preparation employed the immunoSEQ multiplex PCR assay. The clones in this table, taken by TCRdb from immuneACCESS, are in-frame only. Not every clone is retained; where verified, under half of the shortfall comes from an unresolved V gene, and the cause of the rest is unknown. The sample yields some 130,000 clones; 75% to 85% were counted once. Around 2% of the sample goes to the ten largest clones. What the time point label conveys for this sample: blood 2 weeks post-SBRT. The treatment or condition tag for this specimen amounts to: 15 Gy SBRT to primary tumor, nephrectomy 4 weeks later. This material consisted of blood, taken from a patient whose treatment included radiotherapy and nephrectomy. The receptor source for this set is a woman aged 60-75 years with renal cell carcinoma.

This chain joins TRBV4-1 and TRBJ2-4; D remains unclear. Trimming took off 0 bases at V and 0 bases at J, with 9 bases between the two ends. In germline, CDR1 is MGHRA, CDR2 YSYEKL. The CDR3 runs to 16 residues. The CDR3 coding sequence is TGCGCCAGCAGCCAAGATAGCATGCTAGCCAAAAACATTCAGTACTTC. Its protein product is CASSQDSMLAKNIQYF.

The rearrangement joins TRBV18 to TRBJ2-7; possibly TRBD1 or TRBD2 for D (5 bases each). With 0 bases removed from V and 7 bases from J, the gap between germline ends came to 16 bases. Germline CDR1 reads KGHSH; CDR2 reads LQKENI. This CDR3 region has 15 residues. The CDR3 protein is CASSPPYGAVREQYF. The CDR3 nucleotides read TGTGCCAGCTCACCACCGTACGGGGCGGTACGGGAGCAGTACTTC.

The CDR3 DNA sequence: TGTGCCAGGACTAGACAGGCTGGCTACACCTTC. It is translated as CARTRQAGYTF. The rearrangement joins TRBV2 to TRBJ1-2; a possible D gene is TRBD1 (6 bases). V lost 9 bases to trimming and J lost 7 bases, with 12 bases between them. Per germline, CDR1 SNHLY and CDR2 FYNNEI. This CDR3 is built from 11 residues.

To note about this clone: It may be a read error: a sequence one base away is much more abundant. The chain uses TRBV5-4 and TRBJ1-2; TRBD1 agrees at 9 bases. The CDR3 is made up of 13 amino acids. Germline V gives CDR1 SGHNT, CDR2 YYREEE (reference sequence). Unmatched junction bases numbered 2, after V lost 4 bases and J lost 4 bases. CDR3 sequence reads: CASSPGQGYGYTF. CDR3 in DNA: TGTGCCAGCAGCCCGGGACAGGGCTATGGCTACACCTTC.

The chain employs TRBV19 and TRBJ1-2, with D possibly matching TRBD1 (5 bases). Germline loops: CDR1 LNHDA, CDR2 SQIVND (reference sequence). Trimming shortened V by 5 bases and J by 4 bases, and 11 bases separated the two germline ends. CDR3 size: 13 residues. The CDR3 sequence: CASSVRDFYGYTF. DNA for the CDR3: TGTGCCAGTAGTGTCAGGGATTTCTATGGCTACACCTTC.

The chain recombines TRBV18 with TRBJ2-3, with D possibly matching TRBD1 (6 bases). The germline V and J ends were trimmed by 2 bases and 5 bases, with 14 bases remaining between them. The CDR3 is 15 residues long. Germline CDR1 KGHSH, CDR2 LQKENI. This chain's CDR3 is CASSPTDSRVDTQYF. DNA for the CDR3: TGTGCCAGCTCACCAACGGACAGTAGGGTAGATACGCAGTATTTT.

V usage is TRBV5-6 and J usage is TRBJ1-5; 9 nucleotides line up with TRBD1. There are 16 residues in the CDR3. The germline CDR1 and CDR2 sequences are SGHDT and YYEEEE. J lost 4 bases, V lost 3 bases, and 8 bases had no gene match. The CDR3 region is CASSSNPGTGNQPQHF. CDR3 sequence (DNA): TGTGCCAGCAGCTCCAATCCCGGGACAGGGAATCAGCCCCAGCATTTT.

The chain has TRBV19 and TRBJ2-5; 7 bases are shared with TRBD2. V trimming: 5 bases; J trimming: 2 bases; junction bases outside the gene matches: 5. Per germline, CDR1 LNHDA and CDR2 SQIVND (reference sequence). The CDR3 consists of 14 residues. CDR3 region: CASSLRGGQETQYF. In DNA form, the CDR3 reads TGTGCCAGTAGTCTTCGCGGGGGTCAAGAGACCCAGTACTTC.

This clone was detected once. The CDR3 reads CASSIIGGTDTEAFF. DNA of the CDR3: TGTGCCAGTAGTATTATAGGGGGGACGGACACTGAAGCTTTCTTT. The genes are TRBV19 and TRBJ1-1, with D maybe TRBD1 (6 bases). Deletions cut 3 bases from V and 3 bases from J, with 14 bases between. Per germline, CDR1 LNHDA and CDR2 SQIVND (reference sequence). The CDR3 has 15 residues.

The V gene is TRBV27, the J gene TRBJ2-7; TRBD2 aligns across 7 bases. This CDR3 is built from 15 residues. V lost 6 bases and J lost 2; bases outside the gene matches: 10. Germline V gene sequence: CDR1 MNHEY, CDR2 SMNVEV (reference sequence). The CDR3: CASRGTSGTTYEQYF. Written as DNA, the CDR3 is TGTGCCAGCAGGGGAACCAGCGGGACCACCTACGAGCAGTACTTC.

In this sample, this clone turned up a few times. This chain joins TRBV6-6 and TRBJ1-5, with D possibly matching TRBD1 (6 bases). Trimming pared 0 bases from V and 2 bases from J, leaving 11 bases between. The CDR3 spans 16 residues. Germline loops: CDR1 MNHNY, CDR2 SVGAGI (reference sequence). The DNA of the CDR3 is TGTGCCAGCAGTTACTCGGCAGGGGTACGCAATCAGCCCCAGCATTTT. It specifies CASSYSAGVRNQPQHF.

The V gene is TRBV5-5, the J gene TRBJ1-5; unclear D gene. Germline lookup yields CDR1 SGHKS and CDR2 YYEKEE (reference sequence). CDR3 length: 16 amino acids. Trimming left V 0 bases short and J 0 bases short, with 10 bases between. The DNA of the CDR3 is TGTGCCAGCAGCTTGGGAACACCCGTTAGCAATCAGCCCCAGCATTTT. Residues: CASSLGTPVSNQPQHF.

The chain couples TRBV9 to TRBJ1-2, with D perhaps matching TRBD1 (5 bases). Germline CDR1 reads SGDLS; CDR2 reads YYNGEE. The CDR3 totals 15 residues. Between the trimmed V and J ends, which lost 4 bases and 3 bases, there was a span of 16 bases. CDR3 coding DNA: TGTGCCAGCAGCCTAAGCGGGGCGCTTGACTATGGCTACACCTTC. This gives the protein CASSLSGALDYGYTF.

This clone has a single count. V usage is TRBV19 and J usage is TRBJ2-7; 11 nucleotides align to TRBD1. V was clipped by 4 bases and J by 2 bases; unmatched bases: 7. The CDR3 sequence is 16 residues long. The germline V gene encodes CDR1 LNHDA and CDR2 SQIVND (reference sequence). The chain's CDR3 is CASSTAGTGGAYEQYF. In DNA, the CDR3 is TGTGCCAGTAGTACCGCCGGGACAGGGGGTGCCTACGAGCAGTACTTC.

This chain joins TRBV7-6 and TRBJ1-5; TRBD1 matches 7 bases. The CDR3 consists of 15 residues. J gave up 4 bases and V 4 bases, and 7 bases lay outside the gene matches. Germline values: CDR1 SGHVS, CDR2 FNYEAQ. The CDR3 is CASSSRTGWNQPQHF. CDR3 coding DNA: TGTGCCAGCAGCTCCCGGACAGGTTGGAATCAGCCCCAGCATTTT.

This clone was counted a few times. This rearrangement joins TRBV2 to TRBJ1-2; 7 nucleotides line up with TRBD1. Germline V lookup: CDR1 SNHLY, CDR2 FYNNEI. V shed 5 bases and J 8 bases; nucleotides not matched to a gene: 8. The CDR3 runs 13 residues. The CDR3 region has the DNA TGTGCCAGCAGTTTAACAGGGGCGGGAGGCTACACCTTC. Protein sequence: CASSLTGAGGYTF.

The chain is built from TRBV6-6 and TRBJ1-1, with 8 nucleotides matching TRBD1. Germline loops: CDR1 MNHNY, CDR2 SVGAGI (reference sequence). The CDR3 has 15 amino acids. J gave up 1 base and V 0 bases, and 1 base lay outside the gene matches. The CDR3 region has the DNA TGTGCCAGCAGTTACTCACAGGGGGGGAACACTGAAGCTTTCTTT. Its translation: CASSYSQGGNTEAFF.

The CDR3 DNA follows: TGTGCCAGCAGCTTAAATGGAGAGGGTGAAGCTTTCTTT. Encoded protein: CASSLNGEGEAFF. This chain links TRBV7-9 with TRBJ1-1, with D unclear. Germline lookup yields CDR1 SEHNR and CDR2 FQNEAQ (reference sequence). Deletions cut 2 bases from V and 7 bases from J, with 11 bases between. This CDR3 is built from 13 residues.

The chain uses TRBV6-1 and TRBJ1-3; D ambiguous. Between the trimmed V and J ends, which lost 4 bases and 4 bases, there was a span of 8 bases. This CDR3 has 13 amino acids. Germline loops: CDR1 MNHNS, CDR2 SASEGT. CDR3 in amino acids: CASSAGMGNTIYF. DNA of the CDR3: TGTGCCAGCAGTGCGGGGATGGGAAACACCATATATTTT.

The V gene is TRBV19, the J gene TRBJ1-2, with 8 nucleotides matching TRBD1. The germline V gene encodes CDR1 LNHDA and CDR2 SQIVND (reference sequence). There are 14 residues in the CDR3. J gave up 5 bases and V 3 bases, and 5 bases lay outside the gene matches. The CDR3 DNA sequence: TGTGCCAGTAGTATCTCCAGGGGGCGTTATGGCTACACCTTC. It translates to CASSISRGRYGYTF.

The V gene is TRBV5-6, the J gene TRBJ1-1, with TRBD1 as a possible D gene (6 bases). The CDR3 loop spans 16 amino acids. Germline V CDR1 and CDR2: SGHDT, YYEEEE. The ends were cut back, 7 bases at V and 1 base at J, with 20 bases in the middle. The CDR3 sequence: CASQDRQNGWNTEAFF. The CDR3 DNA reads TGTGCCAGCCAAGACAGGCAAAACGGGTGGAACACTGAAGCTTTCTTT.

Worth noting for this clone: Other DNA sequences in the same sample also yield this CDR3. The rearrangement joins TRBV9 to TRBJ2-7, with D possibly TRBD2 on 6 matching bases. Germline V gives CDR1 SGDLS, CDR2 YYNGEE. The CDR3 is made up of 14 amino acids. The V end was cut by 0 bases, the J end by 2 bases, with 9 bases between. The CDR3, as DNA: TGTGCCAGCAGCGTAGACGGGAGAGCCTACGAGCAGTACTTC. Translating it yields CASSVDGRAYEQYF.

Only one count was recorded for this clone. V gene TRBV28 combines with J gene TRBJ1-5; D remains ambiguous. V was trimmed by 4 bases and J by 1 base, leaving 20 bases between them. The CDR3 loop spans 18 amino acids. Per germline, CDR1 MDHEN and CDR2 SYDVKM. CDR3 sequence: CASSSLRLGQGSNQPQHF. The CDR3 DNA reads as TGTGCCAGCAGTTCCCTACGTTTGGGCCAAGGGAGCAATCAGCCCCAGCATTTT.